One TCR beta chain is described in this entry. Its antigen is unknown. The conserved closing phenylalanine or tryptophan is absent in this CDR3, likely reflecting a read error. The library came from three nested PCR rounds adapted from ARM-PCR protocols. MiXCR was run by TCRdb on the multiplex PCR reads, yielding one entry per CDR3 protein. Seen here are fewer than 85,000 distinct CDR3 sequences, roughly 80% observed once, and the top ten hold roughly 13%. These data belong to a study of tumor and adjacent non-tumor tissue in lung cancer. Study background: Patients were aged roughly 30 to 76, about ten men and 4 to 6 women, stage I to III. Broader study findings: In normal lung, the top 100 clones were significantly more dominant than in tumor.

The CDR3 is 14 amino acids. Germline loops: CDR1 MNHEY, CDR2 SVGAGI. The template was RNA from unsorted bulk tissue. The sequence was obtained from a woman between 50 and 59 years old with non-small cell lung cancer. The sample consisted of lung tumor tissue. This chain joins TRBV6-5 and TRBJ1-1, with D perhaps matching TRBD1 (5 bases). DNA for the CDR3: TGTGCCAGCAGGGAGATAGGGGTGTCCACTGGAGCTTTCTAT. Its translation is CASREIGVSTGAFY.